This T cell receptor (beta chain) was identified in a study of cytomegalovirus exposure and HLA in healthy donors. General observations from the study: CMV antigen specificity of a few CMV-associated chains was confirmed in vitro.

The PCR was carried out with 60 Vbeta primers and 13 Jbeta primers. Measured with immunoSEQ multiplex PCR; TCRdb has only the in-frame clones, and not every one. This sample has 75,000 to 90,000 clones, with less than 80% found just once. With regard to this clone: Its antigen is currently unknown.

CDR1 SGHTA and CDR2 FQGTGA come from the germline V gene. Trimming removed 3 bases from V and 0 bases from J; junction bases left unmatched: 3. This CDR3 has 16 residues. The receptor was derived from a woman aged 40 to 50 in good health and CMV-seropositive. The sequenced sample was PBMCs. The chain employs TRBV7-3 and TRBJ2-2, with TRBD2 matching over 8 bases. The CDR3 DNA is TGTGCCAGCAGCTTTTCGGGAGGGCCGAACACCGGGGAGCTGTTTTTT. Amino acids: CASSFSGGPNTGELFF. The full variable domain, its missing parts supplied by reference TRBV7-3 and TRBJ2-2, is GAGVSQTPSNKVTEKGKYVELRCDPISGHTALYWYRQSLGQGPEFLIYFQGTGAADDSGLPNDRFFAVRPEGSVSTLKIQRTERGDSAVYLCASSFSGGPNTGELFFGEGSRLTVL.